The rows below give T cell receptor beta chains drawn from one sample of a study of sequential checkpoint blockade in melanoma. Produced via immunoSEQ multiplex PCR; TCRdb's table is partial and in-frame only. The sample lists 12,000 or so clones; approximately 83% were seen once. Material: CD8+ T cells sorted from blood (inferred from file names), obtained from a patient given nivolumab and ipilimumab in sequence. All receptors derive from a human donor with melanoma. Both conserved end residues are part of each CDR3. The D gene is left open where the match is weak. The listing skips clone size in some rows; elsewhere it reads once, few, many or a size class.

clone_size	d_call	v_call	j_call	cdr3_nt	cdr3_aa
.	TRBD1	TRBV9	TRBJ1-2	TGTGCCAGCAGCGTGGGGACAGGGTATGGCTACACCTTC	CASSVGTGYGYTF
.	TRBD1	TRBV4-1	TRBJ2-7	TGCGCCAGCAGCCAAGAAGGGACAGGGGGCGAGCAGTACTTC	CASSQEGTGGEQYF
.	.	TRBV4-1	TRBJ1-1	TGCGCCAGCAGCCAAGGAGGCAGTCTTTTGACTGAAGCTTTCTTT	CASSQGGSLLTEAFF
.	TRBD2	TRBV28	TRBJ2-5	TGTGCCAGCAGTGGGAAGGGGCGGGAGGGAGAGACCCAGTACTTC	CASSGKGREGETQYF
.	.	TRBV27	TRBJ2-3	TGTGCCAGCAGCACTCGGGGTGAAGGCACAGATACGCAGTATTTT	CASSTRGEGTDTQYF
.	TRBD2	TRBV7-7	TRBJ2-1	TGTGCTAGCAGCCCTGGACTAGCGGGCTACAATGAGCAGTTCTTC	CASSPGLAGYNEQFF
few	.	TRBV5-1	TRBJ2-1	TGCGCCAGCAGCTCCTATGCGGACAGCAATGAGCAGTTCTTC	CASSSYADSNEQFF
.	.	TRBV6-1	TRBJ1-2	TGTGCCAGCAGTGAAGCGTTCCTCGACTATGGCTACACCTTC	CASSEAFLDYGYTF
few	.	TRBV6-4	TRBJ2-1	TGTGCCAGCAGTGACGGATCACAGGGTAGTGAGCAGTTCTTC	CASSDGSQGSEQFF
.	TRBD1	TRBV6-5	TRBJ1-2	TGTGCCAGCATCTTGACAGGGAGCTATGGCTACACCTTC	CASILTGSYGYTF
once	TRBD2	TRBV4-1	TRBJ2-1	TGCGCCAGCAGCCAGAGTATAGCGGGAGTGGGTGAGCAGTTCTTC	CASSQSIAGVGEQFF
.	.	TRBV9	TRBJ2-2	TGTGCCAGCAGCGTGGGAGAATTTTTCTCCGGGGAGCTGTTTTTT	CASSVGEFFSGELFF
.	TRBD2	TRBV5-4	TRBJ2-7	TGTGCCAGCAGCGTCGGACTAGCGGGGTCGAGCTCCTACGAGCAGTACTTC	CASSVGLAGSSSYEQYF
.	.	TRBV15	TRBJ2-7	TGTGCCACCAGCGGTAGTTTAGCGGTGAGCTCCTACGAGCAGTACTTC	CATSGSLAVSSYEQYF
.	TRBD1	TRBV7-9	TRBJ1-4	TGTGCCAGCAGCTCGCTACAGGGGGCGGACTATGAAAAACTGTTTTTT	CASSSLQGADYEKLFF
.	TRBD1	TRBV28	TRBJ2-3	TGTGCCAGCAGCCAGACAGGGGCTAGCACAGATACGCAGTATTTT	CASSQTGASTDTQYF
.	.	TRBV29-1	TRBJ2-7	TGCAGCGTTGAAGGGGCAGCCGCCTACGAGCAGTACTTC	CSVEGAAAYEQYF
.	.	TRBV23-1	TRBJ2-1	TGCGCCAGCAGTCAATCGAGGGAGTCCAGACGTAATGAGCAGTTCTTC	CASSQSRESRRNEQFF
.	TRBD1	TRBV27	TRBJ1-6	TGTGCCAGCAGTCCAATCGGGACAGGGCTGTCACCCCTCCACTTT	CASSPIGTGLSPLHF
.	TRBD2	TRBV7-9	TRBJ2-7	TGTGCCAGCAGCTCCGCGTCGGGGGGGGTCCCTTTAAAGCAGTACTTC	CASSSASGGVPLKQYF
.	.	TRBV5-1	TRBJ2-6	TGCGCCAGCGGTTCCATCGGACAGACGATTGTAGTATCCTCTGGGGCCAACGTCCTGACTTTC	CASGSIGQTIVVSSGANVLTF
.	.	TRBV2	TRBJ2-7	TGTGCCAGCAGAGACCCGGGACACTCATACGAGCAGTACTTC	CASRDPGHSYEQYF
.	.	TRBV7-3	TRBJ2-3	TGTGCCAGCAGCTTAAGTGACAGTTACACAGATACGCAGTATTTT	CASSLSDSYTDTQYF
.	.	TRBV5-1	TRBJ2-2	TGCGCCAGCAGCTTGGACGGCCCGGGACTGAACACCGGGGAGCTGTTTTTT	CASSLDGPGLNTGELFF
.	TRBD1	TRBV5-1	TRBJ2-7	TGCGCCAGCAGCTCCGGACAGGGGTATTCGGACTACGAGCAGTACTTC	CASSSGQGYSDYEQYF
.	.	TRBV7-9	TRBJ2-3	TGTGCCAGCACCGGAGGTTGGGGCAGGGGCTTACCAGATACGCAGTATTTT	CASTGGWGRGLPDTQYF
few	TRBD1	TRBV2	TRBJ1-2	TGTGCCAGCATGAGGACAGGGGACCTCTATGGCTACACCTTC	CASMRTGDLYGYTF
.	TRBD1	TRBV7-8	TRBJ2-1	TGTGCCAGCAGCGGCCATGGGGACAGGAGATACAATGAGCAGTTCTTC	CASSGHGDRRYNEQFF
few	.	TRBV12-2	TRBJ1-1	TGTGCAAGTCGCTTCACAGCGAACACTGAAGCTTTCTTT	CASRFTANTEAFF
.	.	TRBV13	TRBJ1-1	TGTGCCAGCAGCTTATTCCGGGGGACTGAAGCTTTCTTT	CASSLFRGTEAFF
few	.	TRBV19	TRBJ1-5	TGTGCCAGTAGTATGTACAGGGCTAGCAATCAGCCCCAGCATTTT	CASSMYRASNQPQHF